This entry describes one T cell receptor beta chain. The antigen remains undetermined. It was patients with CD8+CD57+ cell expansion by flow cytometry who were chosen for sequencing. The diagnosis in all patients was severe acquired aplastic anemia. None of the patients had been given any therapy when their blood was sampled. These data are taken from a study of CD8+CD57+ T cells in acquired aplastic anemia. This CDR3 region has 15 residues. Germline V gene sequence: CDR1 MGHDK, CDR2 SYGVNS. V was cut by 1 base and J by 7 bases, with 11 bases left in between. CDR3 and TCR beta VDJ profiling relied on a genomic DNA template. MiXCR, run by TCRdb on the reads, gives a single entry per CDR3 protein. The sample records around 430,000 distinct CDR3 sequences, around 30% being singletons. The study, taken as a whole, reports: Between patients and controls, CD8+ Simpson's diversity did not vary significantly. Patients and controls had in common 25 to 30 CD8+ CDR3 sequences.

The sequencing sample was made of sorted CD4+, CD8+, or CD8+CD57+ T cells (not recorded which) from PBMCs. The receptor's source is a human donor with aplastic anemia. The chain uses TRBV25-1 and TRBJ1-6; possibly TRBD1 for D (5 bases). CDR3 protein: CASSEWRQINSPLHF. In DNA form, the CDR3 reads TGTGCCAGCAGTGAATGGAGACAGATAAATTCACCCCTCCACTTT.